The sequence of this T cell receptor beta chain was determined in a study of shared clonotypes between healthy human individuals. Study outcomes and limitations: Only a few donors were included, so the genetic and exposure-history diversity represented was limited. Generally, naive subsets (rather than memory subsets) showed larger estimated richness.

Selected positively for CCR7 and CD45RO-negative, naive CD8 cells excluded terminally differentiated effector memory CD45RA+ cells. With regard to this clone: Antigen unknown.

This CDR3 is built from 14 residues. Trimming took 5 bases from V and 9 from J, leaving 17 bases between them. Germline CDR1 SGHAT, CDR2 FQNNGV. Deep level was the assay's run setting. Template for every sorted-subset replicate PCR totaled about 0.2 ug DNA, approximately 30,000 T cell genomes. TCRdb's table, derived via immunoSEQ multiplex PCR, lists solely in-frame clones and lacks some. Among 2 million to 2.5 million clones listed, approximately 94% were seen once. The source is a young man in good health. Sample: naive CD8+ T cells sorted from blood. V is TRBV11-2 and J is TRBJ2-1; D is uncertain. The DNA of the CDR3 is TGTGCCAGCAGCCCAGAACCCCCTTGGCCTGAGCAGTTCTTC. Protein product: CASSPEPPWPEQFF.